This section outlines one T cell receptor beta chain sequence together with its context. This entry comes from a study of blood T cell repertoires in COVID-19. Study overall: The cDNA or gDNA used as material had been derived from T cells, B-cell-depleted T cells, or PBMCs.

Recovered participants had two consecutive negative NP/OP PCR tests, healthcare professional clearance, or symptom resolution. Trimming removed 4 bases at V and 2 bases at J, with 15 bases between. CDR1 and CDR2 from the germline V gene are SGHAT and FQNNGV. The CDR3 has 15 amino acids. Repertoires were generated with immunoSEQ multiplex PCR, while TCRdb's copy carries only in-frame clones and drops some. The profile shows 310,000 or so clones, over 80% of them singletons. The sample comprised PBMCs or T cells enriched from blood (not recorded which). This clonotype was sampled from a woman aged 18-30 years who had recovered from COVID-19. The genes are TRBV11-2 and TRBJ2-7; D might be TRBD1 (5 bases). CDR3 nucleotides: TGTGCCAGCAGCTCCCTCCAGGGCCAAGCCTACGAGCAGTACTTC. This gives the protein CASSSLQGQAYEQYF. Variable domain in full (rest from reference TRBV11-2 and TRBJ2-7): EAGVAQSPRYKIIEKRQSVAFWCNPISGHATLYWYQQILGQGPKLLIQFQNNGVVDDSQLPKDRFSAERLKGVDSTLKIQPAKLEDSAVYLCASSSLQGQAYEQYFGPGTRLTVT.